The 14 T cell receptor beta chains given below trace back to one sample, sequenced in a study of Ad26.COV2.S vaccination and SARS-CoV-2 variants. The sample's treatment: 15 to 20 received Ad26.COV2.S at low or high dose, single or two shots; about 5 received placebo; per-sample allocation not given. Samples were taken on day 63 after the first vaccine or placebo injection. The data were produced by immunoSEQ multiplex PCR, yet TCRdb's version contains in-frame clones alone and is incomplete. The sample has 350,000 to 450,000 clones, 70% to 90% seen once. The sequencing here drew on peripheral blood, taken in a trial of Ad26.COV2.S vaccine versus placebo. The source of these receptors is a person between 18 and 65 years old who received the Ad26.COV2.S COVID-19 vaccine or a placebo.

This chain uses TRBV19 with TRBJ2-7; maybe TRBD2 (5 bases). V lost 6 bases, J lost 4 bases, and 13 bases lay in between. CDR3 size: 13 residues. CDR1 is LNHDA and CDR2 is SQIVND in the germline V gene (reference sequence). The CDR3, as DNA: TGTGCCAGTAGCCCCGGGGTCTGGTACGAGCAGTACTTC. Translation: CASSPGVWYEQYF.

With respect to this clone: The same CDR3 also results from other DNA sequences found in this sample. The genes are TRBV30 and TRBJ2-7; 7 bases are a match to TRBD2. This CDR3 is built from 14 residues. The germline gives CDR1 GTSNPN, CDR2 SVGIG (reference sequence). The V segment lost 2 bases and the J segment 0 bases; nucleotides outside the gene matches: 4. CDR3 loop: CAWSLGGSSYEQYF. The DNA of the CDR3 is TGTGCCTGGAGTCTTGGCGGGAGCTCCTACGAGCAGTACTTC.

CDR3 loop: CATTHDGLGEKLFF. Written as DNA, the CDR3 is TGTGCCACCACACACGACGGGTTAGGCGAAAAACTGTTTTTT. The rearrangement uses TRBV15 and TRBJ1-4; D ambiguous. The CDR3 runs to 14 residues. V was cut by 7 bases and J by 8 bases, with 17 bases left in between. The V gene's germline CDR1 is LNHNV and CDR2 YYDKDF (reference sequence).

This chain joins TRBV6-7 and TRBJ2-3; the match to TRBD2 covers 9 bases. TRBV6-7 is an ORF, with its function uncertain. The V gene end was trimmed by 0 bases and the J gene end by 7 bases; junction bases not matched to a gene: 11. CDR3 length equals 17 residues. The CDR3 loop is CASSYSALLAGFNTQYF. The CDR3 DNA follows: TGTGCCAGCAGTTACTCGGCTCTTCTAGCGGGGTTTAATACGCAGTATTTT.

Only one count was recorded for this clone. CDR3 sequence: CATSRDLYGLRGTEQFF. In DNA form, the CDR3 reads TGTGCCACCAGCAGAGATCTCTATGGCTTACGGGGAACTGAGCAGTTCTTC. The chain uses TRBV15 and TRBJ2-1; D might be TRBD2 (5 bases). CDR1 and CDR2 from the germline V gene are LNHNV and YYDKDF (reference sequence). CDR3 length: 17 residues. The V end lost 0 bases, the J end lost 9 bases, and 21 bases lay between the germline ends.

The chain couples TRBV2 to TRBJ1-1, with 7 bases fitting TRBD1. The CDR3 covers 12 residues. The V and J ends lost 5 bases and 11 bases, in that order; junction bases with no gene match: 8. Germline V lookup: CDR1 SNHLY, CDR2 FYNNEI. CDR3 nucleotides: TGTGCCAGCAGTCTCAGGGGGTCGGTGGCTTTCTTT. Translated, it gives CASSLRGSVAFF.

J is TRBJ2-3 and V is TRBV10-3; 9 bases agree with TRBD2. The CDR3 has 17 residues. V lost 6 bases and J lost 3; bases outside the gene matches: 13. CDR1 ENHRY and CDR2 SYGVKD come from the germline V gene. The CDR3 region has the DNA TGTGCCATCAGGGACCCCCGGGCGGGGGGGCTGACAGATACGCAGTATTTT. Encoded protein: CAIRDPRAGGLTDTQYF.

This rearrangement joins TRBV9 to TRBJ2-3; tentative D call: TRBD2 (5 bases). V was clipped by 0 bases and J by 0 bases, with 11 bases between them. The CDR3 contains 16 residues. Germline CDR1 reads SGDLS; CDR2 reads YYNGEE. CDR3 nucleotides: TGTGCCAGCAGCGTAGACGGGAATCCTAGCACAGATACGCAGTATTTT. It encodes CASSVDGNPSTDTQYF.

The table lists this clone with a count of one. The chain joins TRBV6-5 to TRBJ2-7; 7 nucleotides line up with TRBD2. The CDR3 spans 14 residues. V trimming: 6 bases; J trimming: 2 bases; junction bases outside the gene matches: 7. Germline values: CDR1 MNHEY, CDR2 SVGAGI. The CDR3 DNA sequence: TGTGCCAGCAGGCCCCAGCGGGGCCCCTACGAGCAGTACTTC. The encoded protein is CASRPQRGPYEQYF.

The DNA for the CDR3 is TGTGCCAGCAAGACCGGGCTTAAGGGTGAAAAACTGTTTTTT. Its translation: CASKTGLKGEKLFF. The rearrangement uses TRBV6-5 and TRBJ1-4; D not resolved. The CDR3 spans 14 residues. CDR1 is MNHEY and CDR2 is SVGAGI in the germline V gene. V was shortened by 7 bases and J by 7 bases, with 16 bases between the two germline ends.

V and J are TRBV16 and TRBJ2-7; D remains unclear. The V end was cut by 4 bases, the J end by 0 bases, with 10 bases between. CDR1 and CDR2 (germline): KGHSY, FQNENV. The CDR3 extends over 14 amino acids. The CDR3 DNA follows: TGTGCCAGCAGCCCTCGTGTAGGCTCCTACGAGCAGTACTTC. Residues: CASSPRVGSYEQYF.

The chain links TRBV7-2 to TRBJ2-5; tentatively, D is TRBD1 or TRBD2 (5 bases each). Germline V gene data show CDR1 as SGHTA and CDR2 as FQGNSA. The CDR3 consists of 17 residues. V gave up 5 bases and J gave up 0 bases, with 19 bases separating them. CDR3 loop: CASSPGARVWYQETQYF. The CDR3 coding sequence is TGTGCCAGCAGCCCCGGGGCCAGAGTCTGGTACCAAGAGACCCAGTACTTC.

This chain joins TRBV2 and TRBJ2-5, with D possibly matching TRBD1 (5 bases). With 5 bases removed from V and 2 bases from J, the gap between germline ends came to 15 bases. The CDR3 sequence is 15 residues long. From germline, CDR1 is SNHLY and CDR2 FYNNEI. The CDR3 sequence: CASSKTRQLQETQYF. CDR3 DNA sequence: TGTGCCAGCAGTAAAACCCGACAGTTACAAGAGACCCAGTACTTC.

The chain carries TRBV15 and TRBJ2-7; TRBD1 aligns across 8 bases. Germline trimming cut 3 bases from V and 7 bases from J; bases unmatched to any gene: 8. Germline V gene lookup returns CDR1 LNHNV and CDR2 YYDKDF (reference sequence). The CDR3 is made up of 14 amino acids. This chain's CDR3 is CATSSLDREEEQYF. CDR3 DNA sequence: TGTGCCACCAGCAGCCTGGACAGGGAAGAAGAGCAGTACTTC.